This TCR beta chain is from a study of identifying expanded T cells in peripheral blood. This CDR3 spans 12 amino acids. J gave up 5 bases and V 11 bases, and 8 bases lay outside the gene matches. Using immunoSEQ multiplex PCR, the repertoire was profiled, and TCRdb retains in-frame clones only, with some absent. This sample has 70,000 to 100,000 clones, with 88% found just once. This clonotype originated in a person aged 18-70 years in good health. The J gene is TRBJ1-1, the V gene TRBV23-1, with 7 bases aligning to TRBD1. TRBV23-1 is an open reading frame whose function is uncertain. The sequencing sample was made of blood. The CDR3 DNA sequence: TGCGCCGGCTTAAGGGGGCAGACTGAAGCTTTCTTT. Residues: CAGLRGQTEAFF.